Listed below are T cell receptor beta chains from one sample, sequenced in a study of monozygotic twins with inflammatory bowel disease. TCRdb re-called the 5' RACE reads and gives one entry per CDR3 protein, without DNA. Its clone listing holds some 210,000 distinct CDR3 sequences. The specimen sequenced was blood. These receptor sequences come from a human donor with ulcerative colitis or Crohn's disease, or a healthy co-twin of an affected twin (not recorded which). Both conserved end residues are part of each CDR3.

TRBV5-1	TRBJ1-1	CASSFKGTGTEAFF
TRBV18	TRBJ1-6	CASSPQEGRDSPLHF
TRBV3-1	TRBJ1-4	CASSQDNGFNEKLFF
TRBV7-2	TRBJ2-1	CASKQGRGNEQFF
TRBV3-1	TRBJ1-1	CASSLGQGNEAFF
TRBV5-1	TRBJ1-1	CASSFGFRANTEAFF
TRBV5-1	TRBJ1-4	CASSGEGAMFF
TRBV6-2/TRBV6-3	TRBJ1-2	CASSFRQVEGYTF
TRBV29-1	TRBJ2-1	CSIRQGSSYNEQFF
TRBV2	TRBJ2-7	CASSEDRIYEQYF
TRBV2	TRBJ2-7	CASSEREYMTYEQYF
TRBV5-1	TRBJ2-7	CASSFAGQNEQYF
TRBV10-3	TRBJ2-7	CAISESIGTGGEVQYF
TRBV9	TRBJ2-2	CASSVGRVTGELFF